The rows below give T cell receptor beta chains drawn from one sample of a study of vaccination effects on CD4 cells after COVID-19. No antigen has been assigned to these receptors. Repertoires were generated with immunoSEQ multiplex PCR, while TCRdb's copy carries only in-frame clones and drops some. The sample lists 25,000 to 35,000 clones, around 75% occurring once. Sequencing was performed on CD4+ T cells from PBMCs cultured with SARS-CoV-2 spike peptides, taken after COVID-19 vaccination. Receptors originate from a human donor who received a COVID-19 vaccine. Some clones in this sample may be carry-over from other donors' samples. Each CDR3 is given with its conserved first and last residue. The order of the fields is CDR3 DNA, CDR3 protein, D gene, clone size, V gene, CDR3 length, J gene. D genes are given only for firm matches. Some rows mark clone size as missing; the rest say once, few, many or name a class of expanded clone.

CDR3 DNA: TGTGCCACCAGTGCGGGGTCCTTGGCCTATGGCTACACCTTC; CDR3 protein: CATSAGSLAYGYTF; D gene: -; clone size: -; V gene: TRBV24-1; CDR3 length: 14; J gene: TRBJ1-2
CDR3 DNA: TGTGCCAGCAGCCCGACAGGGGACAATTCACCCCTCCACTTT; CDR3 protein: CASSPTGDNSPLHF; D gene: TRBD1; clone size: -; V gene: TRBV6-4; CDR3 length: 14; J gene: TRBJ1-6
CDR3 DNA: TGTGCCAGCAGCCCTCACTCATCGACAGGGGCGGATGGCTACACCTTC; CDR3 protein: CASSPHSSTGADGYTF; D gene: TRBD1; clone size: -; V gene: TRBV9; CDR3 length: 16; J gene: TRBJ1-2
CDR3 DNA: TGTGCCAGCAGTAACACCCGGACAGGGGGGGATACGCAGTATTTT; CDR3 protein: CASSNTRTGGDTQYF; D gene: TRBD1; clone size: few; V gene: TRBV6-1; CDR3 length: 15; J gene: TRBJ2-3
CDR3 DNA: TGCGCCAGCAGCCAAGATCCCAATCAGCCCCAGCATTTT; CDR3 protein: CASSQDPNQPQHF; D gene: -; clone size: -; V gene: TRBV4-1; CDR3 length: 13; J gene: TRBJ1-5
CDR3 DNA: TGTGCCAGCAGTTTATTCGGGGGAGGCAATCAGCCCCAGCATTTT; CDR3 protein: CASSLFGGGNQPQHF; D gene: -; clone size: -; V gene: TRBV28; CDR3 length: 15; J gene: TRBJ1-5
CDR3 DNA: TGTGCCAGCAGCCGAGGGCCTGAAGCTTTCTTT; CDR3 protein: CASSRGPEAFF; D gene: -; clone size: medium-sized; V gene: TRBV12-3/TRBV12-4; CDR3 length: 11; J gene: TRBJ1-1
CDR3 DNA: TGTGCCAGCAGCTCGCGGGACAGGGTGTACAATGAGCAGTTCTTC; CDR3 protein: CASSSRDRVYNEQFF; D gene: TRBD1; clone size: -; V gene: TRBV7-2; CDR3 length: 15; J gene: TRBJ2-1
CDR3 DNA: TGTGCCAGCAGCTTGGCACAGACCTATGGCTACACCTTC; CDR3 protein: CASSLAQTYGYTF; D gene: -; clone size: -; V gene: TRBV5-6; CDR3 length: 13; J gene: TRBJ1-2
CDR3 DNA: TGTGCCAGCAGCTTAGGGGTTGTCACTGAAGCTTTCTTT; CDR3 protein: CASSLGVVTEAFF; D gene: -; clone size: once; V gene: TRBV7-2; CDR3 length: 13; J gene: TRBJ1-1
CDR3 DNA: TGTGCCAGCAGCTTAACTCCGATGGCGTCTGGTGGCTACACCTTC; CDR3 protein: CASSLTPMASGGYTF; D gene: -; clone size: -; V gene: TRBV7-2; CDR3 length: 15; J gene: TRBJ1-2
CDR3 DNA: TGTGCCAGCAGTCACCGGGTAGCGGGGGGCGCGGAGACCCAGTACTTC; CDR3 protein: CASSHRVAGGAETQYF; D gene: TRBD2; clone size: -; V gene: TRBV6-6; CDR3 length: 16; J gene: TRBJ2-5
CDR3 DNA: TGTGCCAGCAGCATGACTGCCTTCTCTGGAAACACCATATATTTT; CDR3 protein: CASSMTAFSGNTIYF; D gene: -; clone size: once; V gene: TRBV9; CDR3 length: 15; J gene: TRBJ1-3
CDR3 DNA: TGTGCCACCAGCAGACGGGACTATCGGGCCACAGATACGCAGTATTTT; CDR3 protein: CATSRRDYRATDTQYF; D gene: TRBD2; clone size: few; V gene: TRBV15; CDR3 length: 16; J gene: TRBJ2-3
CDR3 DNA: TGTGCCACCAGTGATGCCGGGACAGGGCTAGCTAATGAAAAACTGTTTTTT; CDR3 protein: CATSDAGTGLANEKLFF; D gene: TRBD1; clone size: -; V gene: TRBV24-1; CDR3 length: 17; J gene: TRBJ1-4
CDR3 DNA: TGTGCCAGCGAGAGGACAGGGACTGTGAGCTATGGCTACACCTTC; CDR3 protein: CASERTGTVSYGYTF; D gene: TRBD1; clone size: medium-sized; V gene: TRBV19; CDR3 length: 15; J gene: TRBJ1-2
CDR3 DNA: TGCAGTGCTAGTCATCGGGCAGGGCCGAACACTGAAGCTTTCTTT; CDR3 protein: CSASHRAGPNTEAFF; D gene: -; clone size: -; V gene: TRBV20-1; CDR3 length: 15; J gene: TRBJ1-1
CDR3 DNA: TGTGCCAGCAGTTACTCCGCGTTCCCTAGCACAGATACGCAGTATTTT; CDR3 protein: CASSYSAFPSTDTQYF; D gene: -; clone size: -; V gene: TRBV6-5; CDR3 length: 16; J gene: TRBJ2-3
CDR3 DNA: TGTGCCACCGGGACTGAACCTATGAACACTGAAGCTTTCTTT; CDR3 protein: CATGTEPMNTEAFF; D gene: -; clone size: -; V gene: TRBV6-5; CDR3 length: 14; J gene: TRBJ1-1
CDR3 DNA: TGTGCCAGCACCCAAGGGGATACGCAGTATTTT; CDR3 protein: CASTQGDTQYF; D gene: -; clone size: once; V gene: TRBV3-1/TRBV3-2; CDR3 length: 11; J gene: TRBJ2-3
CDR3 DNA: TGTGCCAGCAGTGGAAACACCATATATTTT; CDR3 protein: CASSGNTIYF; D gene: -; clone size: -; V gene: TRBV12-3/TRBV12-4; CDR3 length: 10; J gene: TRBJ1-3
CDR3 DNA: TGCGCCAGCAGCTTTAATCCGGGATTCGAAGAGACCCAGTACTTC; CDR3 protein: CASSFNPGFEETQYF; D gene: -; clone size: -; V gene: TRBV5-1; CDR3 length: 15; J gene: TRBJ2-5
CDR3 DNA: TGTGCCAGCAGCCCTAGGACAGGCGGCCCTGCGTATGGCTACACCTTC; CDR3 protein: CASSPRTGGPAYGYTF; D gene: TRBD1; clone size: -; V gene: TRBV5-5; CDR3 length: 16; J gene: TRBJ1-2
CDR3 DNA: TGTGCCAGCAGTGTAGGAGCCGGGGAGCTGTTTTTT; CDR3 protein: CASSVGAGELFF; D gene: -; clone size: -; V gene: TRBV2; CDR3 length: 12; J gene: TRBJ2-2
CDR3 DNA: TGCGCCAGCAGCTTGTGGGGGCTAGACTCCTATAATTCACCCCTCCACTTT; CDR3 protein: CASSLWGLDSYNSPLHF; D gene: -; clone size: few; V gene: TRBV5-1; CDR3 length: 17; J gene: TRBJ1-6
CDR3 DNA: TGCGCCAGCAGAAGGACAGCTAGCACAGATACGCAGTATTTT; CDR3 protein: CASRRTASTDTQYF; D gene: -; clone size: -; V gene: TRBV10-2; CDR3 length: 14; J gene: TRBJ2-3
CDR3 DNA: TGTGCCAGCAGGGGACAGGGGATGAACACTGAAGCTTTCTTT; CDR3 protein: CASRGQGMNTEAFF; D gene: TRBD1; clone size: -; V gene: TRBV6-5; CDR3 length: 14; J gene: TRBJ1-1
CDR3 DNA: TGCGCCAGCAGTATGCCCAGGGGGCTGACCGCAGATACGCAGTATTTT; CDR3 protein: CASSMPRGLTADTQYF; D gene: TRBD1; clone size: -; V gene: TRBV5-1; CDR3 length: 16; J gene: TRBJ2-3
CDR3 DNA: TGTGCCAGCAGCTTAGACGGGGGTTCCACAGATACGCAGTATTTT; CDR3 protein: CASSLDGGSTDTQYF; D gene: -; clone size: few; V gene: TRBV7-6; CDR3 length: 15; J gene: TRBJ2-3
CDR3 DNA: TGTGCCAGCAGCTTTAAGACGAGAGAAAGCGCAGCTAACTATGGCTACACCTTC; CDR3 protein: CASSFKTRESAANYGYTF; D gene: -; clone size: -; V gene: TRBV7-2; CDR3 length: 18; J gene: TRBJ1-2
CDR3 DNA: TGCGCCAGCAGCTTGGCGCAGGGAGCAGATACGCAGTATTTT; CDR3 protein: CASSLAQGADTQYF; D gene: -; clone size: -; V gene: TRBV5-1; CDR3 length: 14; J gene: TRBJ2-3
CDR3 DNA: TGTGCCAGCAGCCGCCGGGAATATCAGCCCCAGCATTTT; CDR3 protein: CASSRREYQPQHF; D gene: -; clone size: -; V gene: TRBV7-8; CDR3 length: 13; J gene: TRBJ1-5
CDR3 DNA: TGTGCCAGTAGTAATAGAGCGGGGGACGTCTGGAATGAGCAGTTCTTC; CDR3 protein: CASSNRAGDVWNEQFF; D gene: TRBD2; clone size: medium-sized; V gene: TRBV19; CDR3 length: 16; J gene: TRBJ2-1
CDR3 DNA: TGTGCCAGCAGTATTACAGGGCTTAGCAATCAGCCCCAGCATTTT; CDR3 protein: CASSITGLSNQPQHF; D gene: -; clone size: once; V gene: TRBV6-2/TRBV6-3; CDR3 length: 15; J gene: TRBJ1-5
CDR3 DNA: TGTGCCAGTACCTCGACCGATGAGGATGGAGATACGCAGTATTTT; CDR3 protein: CASTSTDEDGDTQYF; D gene: -; clone size: -; V gene: TRBV19; CDR3 length: 15; J gene: TRBJ2-3
CDR3 DNA: TGTGCCAGTAGTATTTCGCCTACGAACACCGGGGAGCTGTTTTTT; CDR3 protein: CASSISPTNTGELFF; D gene: -; clone size: few; V gene: TRBV19; CDR3 length: 15; J gene: TRBJ2-2
CDR3 DNA: TGTGCCAGCAGCTCCCCGGGCCCCGGGGAGCTGTTTTTT; CDR3 protein: CASSSPGPGELFF; D gene: -; clone size: -; V gene: TRBV7-9; CDR3 length: 13; J gene: TRBJ2-2
CDR3 DNA: TGTGCCAGCAGCTTTAGCGGGGGGGCGTGGACCGGGGAGCTGTTTTTT; CDR3 protein: CASSFSGGAWTGELFF; D gene: TRBD2; clone size: -; V gene: TRBV5-8; CDR3 length: 16; J gene: TRBJ2-2
CDR3 DNA: TGTGCCAGCAGTGCACAGGACAATGAGCAGTTCTTC; CDR3 protein: CASSAQDNEQFF; D gene: -; clone size: few; V gene: TRBV2; CDR3 length: 12; J gene: TRBJ2-1
CDR3 DNA: TGTGCCAGCAAACCGGCCGGGGGAGGGGTCATGAACACTGAAGCTTTCTTT; CDR3 protein: CASKPAGGGVMNTEAFF; D gene: -; clone size: once; V gene: TRBV5-4; CDR3 length: 17; J gene: TRBJ1-1
CDR3 DNA: TGTGCCTGGGCTGTAGGGGGGGCACGGGATACGCAGTATTTT; CDR3 protein: CAWAVGGARDTQYF; D gene: -; clone size: -; V gene: TRBV30; CDR3 length: 14; J gene: TRBJ2-3
CDR3 DNA: TGCGCCAGCAGCCGGACGGTGCCGGATGAAGCTTTCTTT; CDR3 protein: CASSRTVPDEAFF; D gene: -; clone size: -; V gene: TRBV5-1; CDR3 length: 13; J gene: TRBJ1-1
CDR3 DNA: TGTGCCAGCAGCAATGGACGTACATCCCAAGAGACCCAGTACTTC; CDR3 protein: CASSNGRTSQETQYF; D gene: -; clone size: -; V gene: TRBV5-6; CDR3 length: 15; J gene: TRBJ2-5
CDR3 DNA: TGTGCCAGCAGTGAAGTTCGACAGGGGGGCTACACCTTC; CDR3 protein: CASSEVRQGGYTF; D gene: TRBD1; clone size: -; V gene: TRBV6-1; CDR3 length: 13; J gene: TRBJ1-2
CDR3 DNA: TGTGCCAGTAGTAGGACTAGCGGGGGGGCCTTCAGCATTCAGTACTTC; CDR3 protein: CASSRTSGGAFSIQYF; D gene: TRBD2; clone size: -; V gene: TRBV19; CDR3 length: 16; J gene: TRBJ2-4
CDR3 DNA: TGTGCCAGCAGCGCCGCCACTAGCGGGAGGGGTACGCAGTATTTT; CDR3 protein: CASSAATSGRGTQYF; D gene: TRBD2; clone size: -; V gene: TRBV5-4; CDR3 length: 15; J gene: TRBJ2-3
CDR3 DNA: TGTGCCAGCAGGACAGACAGGGATCAGCCCCAGCATTTT; CDR3 protein: CASRTDRDQPQHF; D gene: TRBD1; clone size: -; V gene: TRBV28; CDR3 length: 13; J gene: TRBJ1-5
CDR3 DNA: TGTGCCAGCTCATCTACCCGGGACAGGGGCCCTGAAGCTTTCTTT; CDR3 protein: CASSSTRDRGPEAFF; D gene: TRBD1; clone size: -; V gene: TRBV18; CDR3 length: 15; J gene: TRBJ1-1
CDR3 DNA: TGTGCCAGCTCACCACGGAGGGACAATGAGCAGTTCTTC; CDR3 protein: CASSPRRDNEQFF; D gene: -; clone size: -; V gene: TRBV18; CDR3 length: 13; J gene: TRBJ2-1
CDR3 DNA: TGTGCCAGTAGGACAAGGGTGGGACAGGGGGCGATCGGGGAGCTGTTTTTT; CDR3 protein: CASRTRVGQGAIGELFF; D gene: TRBD1; clone size: few; V gene: TRBV19; CDR3 length: 17; J gene: TRBJ2-2
CDR3 DNA: TGTGCCAGCAGCCAAGTCTCTGGAAACACCATATATTTT; CDR3 protein: CASSQVSGNTIYF; D gene: -; clone size: -; V gene: TRBV4-2; CDR3 length: 13; J gene: TRBJ1-3
CDR3 DNA: TGTGCCAGCAGCCAAGGTTTCGGGCTCCGTGAAGAGACCCAGTACTTC; CDR3 protein: CASSQGFGLREETQYF; D gene: -; clone size: -; V gene: TRBV4-2; CDR3 length: 16; J gene: TRBJ2-5
CDR3 DNA: TGTGCCACCGGACAGGGAAGTGGAAACACCATATATTTT; CDR3 protein: CATGQGSGNTIYF; D gene: TRBD1; clone size: few; V gene: TRBV15; CDR3 length: 13; J gene: TRBJ1-3
CDR3 DNA: TGTGCCACCAGCAGATTACAGGAAGGGACCGGCTACACCTTC; CDR3 protein: CATSRLQEGTGYTF; D gene: -; clone size: -; V gene: TRBV15; CDR3 length: 14; J gene: TRBJ1-2
CDR3 DNA: TGTGCCAGCAGTGGCCAGGGGAATATGGCTGTTGAAAAACTGTTTTTT; CDR3 protein: CASSGQGNMAVEKLFF; D gene: -; clone size: -; V gene: TRBV27; CDR3 length: 16; J gene: TRBJ1-4
CDR3 DNA: TGTGCCAGCAGCCATGGTGTCTGGCTAGGCACCGGGGAGCTGTTTTTT; CDR3 protein: CASSHGVWLGTGELFF; D gene: -; clone size: few; V gene: TRBV3-1/TRBV3-2; CDR3 length: 16; J gene: TRBJ2-2